This T cell receptor beta chain stems from a study of identical twins. Regarding this clonotype: The antigen is not known.

General observations from the study: Analyses based on zero insertions could be partly confounded by invariant MAIT and iNKT cells.

The V segment lost 4 bases and the J segment 6 bases; nucleotides outside the gene matches: 12. The CDR3 sequence is 16 residues long. Per germline, CDR1 SGHRS and CDR2 YFSETQ. A universal primer site was incorporated via template switching, and the cDNA contained unique molecular identifiers. TCRdb passed the 5' RACE reads through MiXCR, listing each CDR3 protein once. The repertoire holds approximately 240,000 distinct CDR3 sequences, with over 12% as singletons. This receptor was obtained from a woman younger than 35 in good health. The chain uses TRBV5-1 and TRBJ2-1; 8 nucleotides match TRBD1. The sample taken for sequencing was memory (CD45RO+) T cells sorted from blood. CDR3 residues: CASSVPGTGTFNEQFF. The CDR3 DNA reads as TGCGCCAGCAGCGTACCCGGGACAGGAACCTTCAATGAGCAGTTCTTC.